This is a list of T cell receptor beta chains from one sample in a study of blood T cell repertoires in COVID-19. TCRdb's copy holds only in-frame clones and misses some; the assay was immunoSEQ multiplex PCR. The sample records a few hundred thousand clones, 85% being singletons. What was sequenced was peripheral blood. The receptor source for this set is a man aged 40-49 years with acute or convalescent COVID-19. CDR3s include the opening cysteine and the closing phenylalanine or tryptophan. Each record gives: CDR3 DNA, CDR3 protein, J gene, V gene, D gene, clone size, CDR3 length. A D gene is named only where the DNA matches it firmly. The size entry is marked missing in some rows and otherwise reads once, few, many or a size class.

TGTGCCAGCAGCCAAGATGGCCAGATAAACACCATATATTTT	CASSQDGQINTIYF	TRBJ1-3	TRBV4-2	-	-	14
TGTGCCAGCTCACCAATACAGGGCGCCTATGGCTACACCTTC	CASSPIQGAYGYTF	TRBJ1-2	TRBV18	-	-	14
TGTGCCAGCAGACCACAGGGGGCAGAAGGAAACACCATATATTTT	CASRPQGAEGNTIYF	TRBJ1-3	TRBV6-6	TRBD1	-	15
TGTGCCAGCAGTTTGGCGGGGGGGCCAGATACGCAGTATTTT	CASSLAGGPDTQYF	TRBJ2-3	TRBV14	TRBD2	-	14
TGTGCCATCAGGGGGACAGGGCTTAACACTGAAGCTTTCTTT	CAIRGTGLNTEAFF	TRBJ1-1	TRBV10-3	TRBD1	-	14
TGCGCCAGCAGCCAATCCGACAGCTCCTACAATGAGCAGTTCTTC	CASSQSDSSYNEQFF	TRBJ2-1	TRBV5-1	-	-	15
TGTGCCAGCAGAACAGGGATGTCACAAAAACTGTTTTTT	CASRTGMSQKLFF	TRBJ1-4	TRBV12-3/TRBV12-4	-	-	13
TGTGCCAGCAGGAGGTTAGAACTGAACACTGAAGCTTTCTTT	CASRRLELNTEAFF	TRBJ1-1	TRBV27	-	-	14
TGTGCCAGCACCAGCGGGGGAGGAGCCTATGGCTACACCTTC	CASTSGGGAYGYTF	TRBJ1-2	TRBV6-5	-	-	14
TGTGCCAGCAGCGCCGAAACAGGGACGACCATATATTTT	CASSAETGTTIYF	TRBJ1-3	TRBV7-3	-	-	13
TGCGCCAGCAGCCTGGCGGACAGTACTAACTATGGCTACACCTTC	CASSLADSTNYGYTF	TRBJ1-2	TRBV4-1	-	-	15
TGTGCCAGCAGTGTAACAGGGGAAACTGAAGCTTTCTTT	CASSVTGETEAFF	TRBJ1-1	TRBV2	TRBD1	once	13
TGTGCCAGCAGCTTCCGGGACAGGGGTGGGGTAGAGACCCAGTACTTC	CASSFRDRGGVETQYF	TRBJ2-5	TRBV7-6	TRBD1	-	16